This T cell receptor (beta chain) is from a study of blood T cells in healthy people across ages. The study's findings and limits: PBMCs that were unsorted prevented a conclusive naive versus antigen-experienced comparison. Diversity figures derived from one million T cells were judged to underestimate the true value.

This CDR3 has 14 residues. Trimming removed 7 bases at V and 3 bases at J, with 14 bases between. Looked up from germline, CDR1 is SGHRS and CDR2 is YFSETQ. Using a J-beta primer mix together with a sample-barcoded 5' primer, a second PCR was run for roughly 7 to 11 cycles. A single record per CDR3 protein comes from TCRdb applying MiXCR to the 5' RACE reads. The table lists about 1 million distinct CDR3 sequences, approximately 26% of them singletons, with 0.75% in the top ten. Of note for this clonotype: What it binds is not known.

These data were likewise used in another study, on T cells of mothers and their children. This second study notes: The authors added sample barcodes and 2-4 random nucleotides using the M1S primer of the second PCR.

The TCR sequence derives from a girl aged 2 to 9 in good health. The chain combines TRBV5-1 with TRBJ2-1, with D perhaps given as TRBD1 or TRBD2 (6 bases each). Sequenced material: blood. In DNA form, the CDR3 reads TGCGCCAGCGGCGACGGGGGCGACTACAATGAGCAGTTCTTC. As protein: CASGDGGDYNEQFF.